The 23 T cell receptor beta chains below all came from one sample that was sequenced in a study of T cells in localized non-small cell lung cancer. Measured with immunoSEQ multiplex PCR; TCRdb has only the in-frame clones, and not every one. The table has just under 20,000 clones, roughly 84% seen once. Material: peripheral blood, obtained before any cancer treatment. These receptors were collected from a man aged 40-75 years with stage I lung adenocarcinoma.

The sample holds one count of this clone. The chain has TRBV7-2 and TRBJ2-7; D is possibly TRBD2 (7 bases). This CDR3 has 16 residues. Per germline, CDR1 SGHTA and CDR2 FQGNSA. V lost 5 bases and J lost 1, with 18 bases in between. The DNA for the CDR3 is TGTGCCAGCAGCACCACGACAGGCGGGGGTTCCTACGAGCAGTACTTC. This translates into CASSTTTGGGSYEQYF.

The genes are TRBV28 and TRBJ2-7; D unclear. Trimming removed 6 bases at V and 0 bases at J, with 12 bases between. The length of the CDR3 is 14 residues. Per the germline V gene, CDR1 is MDHEN and CDR2 is SYDVKM. CDR3 amino acids: CASRSRYYSYEQYF. CDR3 bases: TGTGCCAGCAGATCTAGATACTACTCCTACGAGCAGTACTTC.

The V and J genes are TRBV19 and TRBJ2-1, with 13 bases fitting TRBD2. The germline V gene has CDR1 LNHDA and CDR2 SQIVND (reference sequence). The V gene end was trimmed by 9 bases and the J gene end by 4 bases; junction bases not matched to a gene: 6. This CDR3 comprises 15 residues. CDR3: CASSTSGGTYNEQFF. In nucleotides, the CDR3 is TGTGCCAGCTCGACTAGCGGGGGGACATACAATGAGCAGTTCTTC.

This clone was found once. V is TRBV6-6 and J is TRBJ1-5; 7 bases are a match to TRBD1. This CDR3 is 14 amino acids long. Germline CDR1 is MNHNY and CDR2 is SVGAGI (reference sequence). Losses at the gene ends were 6 bases for V and 7 bases for J; bases not matched to a gene: 9. The CDR3 DNA reads as TGTGCCAGCAGGTCTTATACAGGGGACCAGCCCCAGCATTTT. Translation: CASRSYTGDQPQHF.

This chain joins TRBV27 and TRBJ2-2; unclear D gene. Germline assignment: CDR1 MNHEY and CDR2 SMNVEV (reference sequence). Between the trimmed V and J ends, which lost 8 bases and 5 bases, there was a span of 18 bases. The CDR3 has 15 residues. This CDR3 reads CASRVDSTWTGELFF. The DNA for the CDR3 is TGTGCCAGCCGCGTAGACTCGACCTGGACCGGGGAGCTGTTTTTT.

This chain links TRBV7-2 with TRBJ2-7; 7 nucleotides line up with TRBD2. CDR3 length: 13 amino acids. Germline V gene sequence: CDR1 SGHTA, CDR2 FQGNSA. Trimming at V came to 3 bases and at J to 1 base, leaving 0 bases not matched to a gene. Here the CDR3 DNA reads TGTGCCAGCAGCTTCGGGGGGTCCTACGAGCAGTACTTC. Residues: CASSFGGSYEQYF.

The chain employs TRBV5-1 and TRBJ1-5; 7 bases line up with TRBD1. This CDR3 has 14 amino acids. Germline loops: CDR1 SGHRS, CDR2 YFSETQ. The trim removed 4 bases at V and 3 bases at J, leaving 4 bases unmatched. The CDR3 DNA sequence: TGCGCCAGCAGCCCACAGGGGCACAATCAGCCCCAGCATTTT. Translated: CASSPQGHNQPQHF.

This chain links TRBV10-3 with TRBJ1-3, with D unresolved. V lost 11 bases, J lost 3 bases, and 11 bases lay in between. In germline, CDR1 is ENHRY, CDR2 SYGVKD. This CDR3 contains 12 residues. The CDR3 DNA reads TGTGCCTCCGGCGGGGTTGGAAACACCATATATTTT. Translating gives CASGGVGNTIYF.

The V call is TRBV7-2, the J call TRBJ1-1; no definite D call. There are 14 residues in the CDR3. Germline assignment: CDR1 SGHTA and CDR2 FQGNSA. V was trimmed by 1 base and J by 4 bases, leaving 10 bases between them. CDR3 in amino acids: CASSLVSVGTEAFF. The CDR3 coding sequence is TGTGCCAGCAGCTTAGTTTCTGTGGGCACTGAAGCTTTCTTT.

V is TRBV27 and J is TRBJ1-1; D call uncertain. This CDR3 contains 14 residues. CDR1 MNHEY and CDR2 SMNVEV come from the germline V gene (reference sequence). V lost 0 bases and J 4 bases, leaving 9 bases between the germline ends. CDR3 coding DNA: TGTGCCAGCAGTTTATCTGTGAAGGGCACTGAAGCTTTCTTT. Residues: CASSLSVKGTEAFF.

The chain employs TRBV11-2 and TRBJ2-2; D perhaps matches TRBD2 (6 bases). V dropped 6 bases and J dropped 2 bases, with 7 bases sitting between them. CDR1 SGHAT and CDR2 FQNNGV come from the germline V gene. The CDR3 is 13 residues long. The CDR3 bases are TGTGCCAGCAGGGACTACAACACCGGGGAGCTGTTTTTT. This encodes CASRDYNTGELFF.

The genes are TRBV2 and TRBJ2-5; 10 bases fit TRBD2. The germline V gene has CDR1 SNHLY and CDR2 FYNNEI. This CDR3 is 15 amino acids long. J gave up 5 bases and V 7 bases, and 10 bases lay outside the gene matches. The CDR3 region has the DNA TGTGCCAGCATTCGGGCTAGCGGGGGTGGGGAGACCCAGTACTTC. Translating it yields CASIRASGGGETQYF.

The chain has TRBV5-6 and TRBJ1-3; D unclear. V was cut by 2 bases and J by 4 bases, with 16 bases left in between. The CDR3 has 16 amino acids. Per germline, CDR1 SGHDT and CDR2 YYEEEE. DNA of the CDR3: TGTGCCAGCAGCTTAGACGAGGGTATCTTAGGAAACACCATATATTTT. Its translation: CASSLDEGILGNTIYF.

This chain uses TRBV25-1 with TRBJ1-1; D call uncertain. The ends were cut back, 5 bases at V and 2 bases at J, with 9 bases in the middle. The germline gives CDR1 MGHDK, CDR2 SYGVNS. The length of the CDR3 is 13 residues. The CDR3 is CASSLSSNTEAFF. Here the CDR3 DNA reads TGTGCCAGCAGTCTCAGCTCCAACACTGAAGCTTTCTTT. Complete variable domain (other parts from reference TRBV25-1 and TRBJ1-1): EADIYQTPRYLVIGTGKKITLECSQTMGHDKMYWYQQDPGMELHLIHYSYGVNSTEKGDLSSESTVSRIRTEHFPLTLESARPSHTSQYLCASSLSSNTEAFFGQGTRLTVV.

The V gene is TRBV20-1, the J gene TRBJ2-1; D remains unclear. This CDR3 spans 11 amino acids. Between the trimmed V and J ends, which lost 6 bases and 8 bases, there was a span of 11 bases. From germline, CDR1 is DFQATT and CDR2 SNEGSKA (reference sequence). This CDR3 is CSARPQHEQFF. The CDR3 nucleotides are TGCAGTGCAAGGCCACAGCATGAGCAGTTCTTC.

This clone was counted a few times. The rearrangement links TRBV28 to TRBJ1-1; 7 nucleotides agree with TRBD1. The CDR3 contains 18 residues. Germline V gene data show CDR1 as MDHEN and CDR2 as SYDVKM. V shed 8 bases and J 3 bases; nucleotides not matched to a gene: 21. CDR3 region: CASQFSGPMGQSYTEAFF. CDR3 DNA: TGTGCCAGCCAATTCTCCGGCCCTATGGGACAGTCCTACACTGAAGCTTTCTTT.

The chain carries TRBV5-4 and TRBJ1-2, with 7 bases identical to TRBD1. J was trimmed by 6 bases and V by 2 bases; bases with no gene match: 4. Germline CDR1 and CDR2: SGHNT and YYREEE (reference sequence). The CDR3 covers 13 residues. CDR3 loop: CASSFLGGNGYTF. For the CDR3, the DNA is TGTGCCAGCAGCTTTTTAGGGGGCAATGGCTACACCTTC.

The chain carries TRBV5-4 and TRBJ2-3; D uncertain. Per the germline V gene, CDR1 is SGHNT and CDR2 is YYREEE (reference sequence). The V end was cut by 4 bases, the J end by 0 bases, with 9 bases between. This CDR3 has 14 amino acids. CDR3: CASSPEPSTDTQYF. CDR3 in DNA: TGTGCCAGCAGCCCCGAGCCCAGCACAGATACGCAGTATTTT.

The rearrangement links TRBV6-4 to TRBJ2-5; no firm D call. The CDR3 is 14 amino acids. Germline-derived CDR1 and CDR2 are MRHNA and SNTAGT. V lost 4 bases, J lost 2 bases, and 11 bases lay in between. The CDR3 sequence is CASSGGSPQETQYF. The DNA for the CDR3 is TGTGCCAGCAGTGGGGGATCCCCTCAAGAGACCCAGTACTTC.

The rearrangement uses TRBV2 and TRBJ2-6; no reliable D call. V lost 7 bases and J 0 bases, leaving 4 bases between the germline ends. Germline V lookup: CDR1 SNHLY, CDR2 FYNNEI. This CDR3 is built from 13 residues. The CDR3 sequence: CASKSSGANVLTF. In nucleotides, the CDR3 is TGTGCCAGCAAAAGCTCTGGGGCCAACGTCCTGACTTTC.

This clone has only one observation. This chain links TRBV6-1 with TRBJ1-2; TRBD1 is a possible D gene (6 bases). CDR1 is MNHNS and CDR2 is SASEGT in the germline V gene. The V and J ends lost 6 bases and 4 bases respectively, with 9 bases between them. This CDR3 contains 12 residues. CDR3 nucleotide sequence: TGTGCCAGCAGCCGGACAGCCTATGGCTACACCTTC. Translation gives CASSRTAYGYTF.

The chain uses TRBV18 and TRBJ1-3; D may be TRBD1 (5 bases). The CDR3 has 16 residues. With 3 bases removed from V and 0 bases from J, the gap between germline ends came to 12 bases. CDR1 and CDR2 (germline): KGHSH, LQKENI. CDR3 in amino acids: CASSPRDLSSGNTIYF. The CDR3 DNA sequence: TGTGCCAGCTCACCTCGGGACTTAAGCTCTGGAAACACCATATATTTT.

The count of this clone is one. The chain uses TRBV29-1 and TRBJ1-1; the D is unclear. The V and J ends lost 4 bases and 0 bases respectively, with 9 bases between them. The germline V gene encodes CDR1 SQVTM and CDR2 ANQGSEA. CDR3 length: 13 amino acids. The CDR3 loop is CSVVVKLNTEAFF. CDR3 DNA: TGCAGCGTTGTGGTCAAGTTGAACACTGAAGCTTTCTTT.